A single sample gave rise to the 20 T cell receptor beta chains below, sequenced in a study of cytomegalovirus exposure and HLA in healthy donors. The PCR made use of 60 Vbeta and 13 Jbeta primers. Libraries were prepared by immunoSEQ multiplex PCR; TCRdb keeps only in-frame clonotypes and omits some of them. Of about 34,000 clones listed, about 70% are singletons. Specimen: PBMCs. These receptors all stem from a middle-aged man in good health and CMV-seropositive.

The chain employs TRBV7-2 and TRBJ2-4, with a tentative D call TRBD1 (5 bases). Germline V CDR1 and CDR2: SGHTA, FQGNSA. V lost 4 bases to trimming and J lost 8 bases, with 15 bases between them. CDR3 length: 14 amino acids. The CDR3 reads CASSSRVAGHIQYF. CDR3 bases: TGTGCCAGCAGCTCCAGGGTAGCTGGTCACATTCAGTACTTC.

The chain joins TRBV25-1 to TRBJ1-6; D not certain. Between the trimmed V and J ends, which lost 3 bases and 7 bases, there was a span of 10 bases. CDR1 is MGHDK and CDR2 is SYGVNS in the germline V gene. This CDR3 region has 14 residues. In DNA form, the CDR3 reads TGTGCCAGCAGTGACGGACTGTGGAATTCACCCCTCCACTTT. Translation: CASSDGLWNSPLHF.

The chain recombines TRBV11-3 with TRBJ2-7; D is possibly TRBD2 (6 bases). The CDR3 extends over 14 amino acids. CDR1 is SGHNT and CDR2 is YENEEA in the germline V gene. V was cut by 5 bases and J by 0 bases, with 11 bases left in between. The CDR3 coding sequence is TGTGCCAGCAGCCAGGGACTTAGCTCCTACGAGCAGTACTTC. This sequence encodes CASSQGLSSYEQYF.

The CDR3 reads CASSESNLLYNSPLHF. CDR3 sequence (DNA): TGTGCCAGCAGTGAAAGCAACCTGCTCTATAATTCACCCCTCCACTTT. The chain links TRBV6-1 to TRBJ1-6; D remains unclear. From germline, CDR1 is MNHNS and CDR2 SASEGT. The CDR3 length is 16 residues. Trimming took off 2 bases at V and 3 bases at J, with 11 bases between the two ends.

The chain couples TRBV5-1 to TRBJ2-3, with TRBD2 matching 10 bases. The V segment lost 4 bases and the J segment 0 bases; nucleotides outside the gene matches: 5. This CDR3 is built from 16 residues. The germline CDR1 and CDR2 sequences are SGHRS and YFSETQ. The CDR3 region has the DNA TGCGCCAGCAGCGCCTATAGCGGGGGGAGCACAGATACGCAGTATTTT. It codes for CASSAYSGGSTDTQYF.

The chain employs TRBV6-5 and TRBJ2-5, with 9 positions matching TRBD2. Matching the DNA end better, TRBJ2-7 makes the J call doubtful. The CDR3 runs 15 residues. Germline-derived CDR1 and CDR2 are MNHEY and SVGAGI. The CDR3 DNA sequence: TGTGCCAGCAAGCGGGGGGCAGTCGGGTCCTACGAGCAGTACTTC. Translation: CASKRGAVGSYEQYF.

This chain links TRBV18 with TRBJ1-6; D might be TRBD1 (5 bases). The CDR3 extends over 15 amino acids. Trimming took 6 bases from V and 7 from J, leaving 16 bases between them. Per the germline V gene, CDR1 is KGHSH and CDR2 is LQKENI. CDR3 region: CASSPGGRMNSPLHF. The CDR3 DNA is TGTGCCAGCTCCCCGGGGGGACGTATGAATTCACCCCTCCACTTT.

CDR3 coding DNA: TGTGCCACCAGCAGAGGTGGGGAGAACGAGCAGTACTTC. Translated, it gives CATSRGGENEQYF. This chain connects TRBV15 to TRBJ2-7; possibly TRBD2 for D (5 bases). Trimming pared 1 base from V and 5 bases from J, leaving 9 bases between. CDR1 is LNHNV and CDR2 is YYDKDF in the germline V gene (reference sequence). CDR3 size: 13 residues.

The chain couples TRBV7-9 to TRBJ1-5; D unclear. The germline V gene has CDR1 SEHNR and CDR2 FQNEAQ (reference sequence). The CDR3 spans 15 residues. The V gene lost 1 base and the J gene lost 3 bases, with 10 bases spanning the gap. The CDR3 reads CASSLGGSYNQPQHF. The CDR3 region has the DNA TGTGCCAGCAGCTTAGGAGGCTCTTACAATCAGCCCCAGCATTTT.

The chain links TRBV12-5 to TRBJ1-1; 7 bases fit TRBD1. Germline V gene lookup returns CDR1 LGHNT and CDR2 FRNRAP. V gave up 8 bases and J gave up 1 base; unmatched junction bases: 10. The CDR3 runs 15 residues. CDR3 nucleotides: TGTGCTAGTTCGACAGGGATAGACCGGAACACTGAAGCTTTCTTT. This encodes CASSTGIDRNTEAFF. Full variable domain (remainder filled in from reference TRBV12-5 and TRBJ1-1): DARVTQTPRHKVTEMGQEVTMRCQPILGHNTVFWYRQTMMQGLELLAYFRNRAPLDDSGMPKDRFSAEMPDATLATLKIQPSEPRDSAVYFCASSTGIDRNTEAFFGQGTRLTVV.

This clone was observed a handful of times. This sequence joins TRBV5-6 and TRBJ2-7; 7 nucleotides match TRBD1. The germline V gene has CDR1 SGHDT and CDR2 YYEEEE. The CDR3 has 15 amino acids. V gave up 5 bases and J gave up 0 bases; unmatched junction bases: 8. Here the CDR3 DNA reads TGTGCCAGCAGTCCGCCAGGGGGACCCTCCTACGAGCAGTACTTC. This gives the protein CASSPPGGPSYEQYF.

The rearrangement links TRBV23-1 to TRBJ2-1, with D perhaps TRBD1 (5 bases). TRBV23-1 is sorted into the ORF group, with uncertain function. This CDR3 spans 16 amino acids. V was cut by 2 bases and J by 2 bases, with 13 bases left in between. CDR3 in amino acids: CASSQGPGCTYNEQFF. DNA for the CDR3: TGCGCCAGCAGTCAAGGGCCAGGGTGTACCTACAATGAGCAGTTCTTC.

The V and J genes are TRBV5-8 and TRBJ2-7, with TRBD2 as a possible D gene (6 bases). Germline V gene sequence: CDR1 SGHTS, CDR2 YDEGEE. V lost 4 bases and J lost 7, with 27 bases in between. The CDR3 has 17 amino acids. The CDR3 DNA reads TGTGCCAGCAGCCCAGCTGAGAATTGGCCCCAGGGAGGAGAGCAGTACTTC. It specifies CASSPAENWPQGGEQYF.

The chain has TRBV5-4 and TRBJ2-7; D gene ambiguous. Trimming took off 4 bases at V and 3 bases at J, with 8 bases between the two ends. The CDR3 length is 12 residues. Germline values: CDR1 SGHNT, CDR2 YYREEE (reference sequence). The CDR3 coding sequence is TGTGCCAGCAGCGTGGACGGCTACGAGCAGTACTTC. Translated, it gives CASSVDGYEQYF.

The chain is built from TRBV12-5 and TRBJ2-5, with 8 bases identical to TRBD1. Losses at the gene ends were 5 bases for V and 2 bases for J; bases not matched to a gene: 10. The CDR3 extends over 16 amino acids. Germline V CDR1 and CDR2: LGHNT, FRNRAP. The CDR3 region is CASGITRTGPQETQYF. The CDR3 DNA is TGTGCTAGTGGTATCACTAGGACAGGGCCACAAGAGACCCAGTACTTC.

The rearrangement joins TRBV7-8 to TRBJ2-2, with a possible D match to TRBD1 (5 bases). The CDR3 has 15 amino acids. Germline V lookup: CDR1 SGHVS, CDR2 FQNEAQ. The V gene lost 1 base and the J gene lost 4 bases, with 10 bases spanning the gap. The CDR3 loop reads CASSLGQTTTGELFF. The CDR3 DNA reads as TGTGCCAGCAGCTTAGGACAGACCACCACCGGGGAGCTGTTTTTT.

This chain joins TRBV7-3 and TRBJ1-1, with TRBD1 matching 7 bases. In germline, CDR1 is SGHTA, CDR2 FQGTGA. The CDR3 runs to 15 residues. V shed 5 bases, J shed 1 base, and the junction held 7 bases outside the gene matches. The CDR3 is CASSPRGQQNTEAFF. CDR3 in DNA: TGTGCCAGCAGCCCGAGGGGACAGCAGAACACTGAAGCTTTCTTT.

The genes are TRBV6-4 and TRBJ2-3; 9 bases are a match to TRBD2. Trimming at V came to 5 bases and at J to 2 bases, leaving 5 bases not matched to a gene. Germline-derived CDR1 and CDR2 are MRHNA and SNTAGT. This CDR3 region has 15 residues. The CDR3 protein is CASSSSGGHTDTQYF. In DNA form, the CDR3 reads TGTGCCAGCAGTAGTAGCGGGGGACACACAGATACGCAGTATTTT.

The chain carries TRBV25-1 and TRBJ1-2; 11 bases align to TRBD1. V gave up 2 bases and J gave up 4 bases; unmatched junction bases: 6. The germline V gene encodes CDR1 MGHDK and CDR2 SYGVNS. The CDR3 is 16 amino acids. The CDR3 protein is CASSEPGTGGAYGYTF. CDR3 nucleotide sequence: TGTGCCAGCAGTGAACCCGGGACAGGGGGGGCCTATGGCTACACCTTC.

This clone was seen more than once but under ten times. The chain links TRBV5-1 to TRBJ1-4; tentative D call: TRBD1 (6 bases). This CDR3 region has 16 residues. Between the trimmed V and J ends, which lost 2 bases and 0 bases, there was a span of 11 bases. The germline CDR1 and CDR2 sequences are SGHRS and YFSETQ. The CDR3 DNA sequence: TGCGCCAGCAGCTTCGGACAGCACGCAACTAATGAAAAACTGTTTTTT. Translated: CASSFGQHATNEKLFF.